At least ten counts were recorded for the clone carrying this TCR beta chain. Its specificity is unknown. These data come from a study of Graves' ophthalmopathy and Graves' hyperthyroidism. Study-wide results and limits: Ophthalmopathy versus stable hyperthyroidism: 13-signature model gave around 90% sensitivity, just under 82% specificity. The blood repertoire also included most expanded thyroid clonotypes above 0.001 frequency.

Moderate-to-severe activity, with CAS ≥3, NOSPECS ≥4 and duration under 3 months, characterized the donors with ophthalmopathy. RNA transcripts served as template for amplifying TCR beta CDR3 sequences. In the first round, RT-PCR was carried out with HTBI primers, and a multiplex PCR formed the second round. Via MiXCR, TCRdb re-called the multiplex PCR reads, giving one row per CDR3 protein. The table has roughly 500,000 distinct CDR3 sequences, roughly an eighth seen once. Sample: blood. The receptor's source is a woman in her twenties or thirties with Graves' ophthalmopathy.

Written as DNA, the CDR3 is TGCGCCAGCAGCTTTACAGGGATAGAGCAGTACTTC. Its protein product is CASSFTGIEQYF. The gene calls are TRBV5-1 and TRBJ2-7, with a weak D call TRBD1 (6 bases). Trimming took 2 bases from V and 7 from J, leaving 10 bases between them. CDR1 and CDR2 (germline): SGHRS, YFSETQ. This CDR3 comprises 12 residues.